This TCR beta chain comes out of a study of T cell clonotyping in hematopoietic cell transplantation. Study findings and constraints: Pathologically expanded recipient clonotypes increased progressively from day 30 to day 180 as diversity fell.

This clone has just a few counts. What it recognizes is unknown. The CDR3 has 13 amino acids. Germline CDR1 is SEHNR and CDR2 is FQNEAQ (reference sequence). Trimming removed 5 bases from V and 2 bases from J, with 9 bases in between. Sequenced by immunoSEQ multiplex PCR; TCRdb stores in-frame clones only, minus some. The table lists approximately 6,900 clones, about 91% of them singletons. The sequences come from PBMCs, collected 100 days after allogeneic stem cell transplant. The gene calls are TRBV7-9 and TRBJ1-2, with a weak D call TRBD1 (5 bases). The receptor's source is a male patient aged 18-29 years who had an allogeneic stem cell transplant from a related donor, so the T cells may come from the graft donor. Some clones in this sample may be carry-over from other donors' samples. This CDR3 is CASSRGQNYGYTF. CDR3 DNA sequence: TGTGCCAGCAGCAGGGGCCAAAACTATGGCTACACCTTC.